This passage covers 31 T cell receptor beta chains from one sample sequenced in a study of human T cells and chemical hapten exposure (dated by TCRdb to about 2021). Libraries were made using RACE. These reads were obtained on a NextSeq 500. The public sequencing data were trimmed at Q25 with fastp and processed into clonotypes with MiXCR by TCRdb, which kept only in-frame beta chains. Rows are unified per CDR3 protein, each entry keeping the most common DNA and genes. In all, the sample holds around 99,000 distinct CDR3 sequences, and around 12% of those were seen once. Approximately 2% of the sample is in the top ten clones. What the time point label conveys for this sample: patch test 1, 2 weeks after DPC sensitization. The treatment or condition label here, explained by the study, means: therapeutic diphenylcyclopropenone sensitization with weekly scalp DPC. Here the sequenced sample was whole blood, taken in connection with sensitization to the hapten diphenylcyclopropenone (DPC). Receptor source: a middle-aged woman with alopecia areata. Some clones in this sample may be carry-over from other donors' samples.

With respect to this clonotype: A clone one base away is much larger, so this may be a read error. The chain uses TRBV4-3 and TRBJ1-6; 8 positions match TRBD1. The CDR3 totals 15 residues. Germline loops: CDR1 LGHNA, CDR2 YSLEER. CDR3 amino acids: CASSRTGGSNPPLHF. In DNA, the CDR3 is TGCGCCAGCAGCCGAACAGGGGGGTCTAATCCACCCCTCCACTTT.

This chain's CDR3 is CAISETGTGTYEQYF. CDR3 sequence (DNA): TGTGCCATCAGTGAAACCGGGACAGGGACCTACGAGCAGTACTTC. The V call is TRBV10-3, the J call TRBJ2-7, with 9 positions matching TRBD1. Germline V gene data show CDR1 as ENHRY and CDR2 as SYGVKD. V was pared by 3 bases and J by 2 bases, with 5 bases of the junction left unmatched. The CDR3 has 15 residues.

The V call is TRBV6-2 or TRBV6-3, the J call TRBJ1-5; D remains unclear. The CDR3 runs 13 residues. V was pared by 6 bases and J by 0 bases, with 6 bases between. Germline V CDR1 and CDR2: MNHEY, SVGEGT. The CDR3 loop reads CASRRNSNQPQHF. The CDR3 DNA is TGTGCCAGCAGACGTAATAGCAATCAGCCCCAGCATTTT.

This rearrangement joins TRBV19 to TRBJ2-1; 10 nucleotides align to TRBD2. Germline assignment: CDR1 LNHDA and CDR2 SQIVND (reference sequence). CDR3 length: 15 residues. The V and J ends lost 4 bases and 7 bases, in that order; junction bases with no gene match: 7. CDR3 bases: TGTGCCAGTAGTACTCTAGCGGGAGAGTGGAATGAGCAGTTCTTC. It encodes CASSTLAGEWNEQFF. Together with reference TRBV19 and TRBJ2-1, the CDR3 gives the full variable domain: DGGITQSPKYLFRKEGQNVTLSCEQNLNHDAMYWYRQDPGQGLRLIYYSQIVNDFQKGDIAEGYSVSREKKESFPLTVTSAQKNPTAFYLCASSTLAGEWNEQFFGPGTRLTVL.

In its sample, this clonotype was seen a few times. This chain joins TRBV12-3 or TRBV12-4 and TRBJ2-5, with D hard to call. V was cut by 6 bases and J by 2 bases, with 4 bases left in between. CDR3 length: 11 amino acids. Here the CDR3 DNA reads TGTGCCAGCAGGAATCAAGAGACCCAGTACTTC. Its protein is CASRNQETQYF.

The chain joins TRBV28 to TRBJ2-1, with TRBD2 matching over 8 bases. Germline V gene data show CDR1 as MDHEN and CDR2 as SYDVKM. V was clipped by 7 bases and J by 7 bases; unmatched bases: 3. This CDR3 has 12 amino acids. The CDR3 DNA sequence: TGTGCCAGCAATAGCGGGATGAATGAGCAGTTCTTC. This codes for CASNSGMNEQFF. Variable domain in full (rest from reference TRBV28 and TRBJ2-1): DVKVTQSSRYLVKRTGEKVFLECVQDMDHENMFWYRQDPGLGLRLIYFSYDVKMKEKGDIPEGYSVSREKKERFSLILESASTNQTSMYLCASNSGMNEQFFGPGTRLTVL.

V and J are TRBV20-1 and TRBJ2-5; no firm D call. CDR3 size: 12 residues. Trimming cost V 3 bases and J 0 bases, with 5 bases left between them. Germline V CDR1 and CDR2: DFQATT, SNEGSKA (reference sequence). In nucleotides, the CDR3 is TGCAGTGCTAGGGAATACCAAGAGACCCAGTACTTC. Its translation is CSAREYQETQYF.

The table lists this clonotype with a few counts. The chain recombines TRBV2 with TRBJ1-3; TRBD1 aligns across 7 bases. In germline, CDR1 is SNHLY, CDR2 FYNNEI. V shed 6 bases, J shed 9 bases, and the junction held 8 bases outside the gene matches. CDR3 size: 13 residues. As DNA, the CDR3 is TGTGCCAGCAGCAACCGGGACAGTTCCACCATATATTTT. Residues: CASSNRDSSTIYF.

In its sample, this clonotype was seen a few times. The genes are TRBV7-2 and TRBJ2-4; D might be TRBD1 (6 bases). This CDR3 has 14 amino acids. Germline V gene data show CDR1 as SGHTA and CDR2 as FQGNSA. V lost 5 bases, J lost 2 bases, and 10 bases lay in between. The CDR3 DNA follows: TGTGCCAGCAGCCTGGGACAAACCAAAAACATTCAGTACTTC. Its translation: CASSLGQTKNIQYF.

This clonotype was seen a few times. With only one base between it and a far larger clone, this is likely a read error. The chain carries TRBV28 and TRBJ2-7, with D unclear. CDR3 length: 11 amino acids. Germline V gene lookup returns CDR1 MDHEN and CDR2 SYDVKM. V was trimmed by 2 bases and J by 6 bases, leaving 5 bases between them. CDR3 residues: CASSLGVEQYF. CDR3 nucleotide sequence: TGTGCCAGCAGTTTAGGGGTCGAGCAGTACTTC.

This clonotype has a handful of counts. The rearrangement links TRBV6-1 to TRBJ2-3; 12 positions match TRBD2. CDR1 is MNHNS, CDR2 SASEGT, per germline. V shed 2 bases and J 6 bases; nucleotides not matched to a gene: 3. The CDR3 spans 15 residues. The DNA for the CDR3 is TGTGCCAGCAGTGAAAGGACTAGCGGGAAGGATACGCAGTATTTT. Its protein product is CASSERTSGKDTQYF.

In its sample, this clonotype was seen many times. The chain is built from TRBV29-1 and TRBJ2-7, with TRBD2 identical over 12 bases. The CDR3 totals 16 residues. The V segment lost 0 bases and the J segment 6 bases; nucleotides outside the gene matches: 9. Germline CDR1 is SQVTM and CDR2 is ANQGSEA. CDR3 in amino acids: CSVEDRTPSGRVEQYF. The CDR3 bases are TGCAGCGTTGAAGATCGGACCCCTAGCGGGAGGGTCGAGCAGTACTTC.

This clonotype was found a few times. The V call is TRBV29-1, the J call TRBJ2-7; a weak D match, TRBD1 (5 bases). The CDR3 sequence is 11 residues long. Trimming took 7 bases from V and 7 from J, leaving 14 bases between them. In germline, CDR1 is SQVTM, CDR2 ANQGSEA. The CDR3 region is CSAQGVGEQYF. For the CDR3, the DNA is TGCAGCGCCCAGGGCGTGGGAGAGCAGTACTTC.

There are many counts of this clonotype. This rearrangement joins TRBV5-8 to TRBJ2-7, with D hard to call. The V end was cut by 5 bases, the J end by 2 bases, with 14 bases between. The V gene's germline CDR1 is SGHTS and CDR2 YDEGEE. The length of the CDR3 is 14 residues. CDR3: CASRRAGVPYEQYF. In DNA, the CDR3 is TGTGCCAGCAGGCGAGCCGGAGTCCCCTACGAGCAGTACTTC.

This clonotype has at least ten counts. The CDR3 nucleotides read TGTGCCAGCAGTTACAGTCCAGAGACCCAGTACTTC. Translated, it gives CASSYSPETQYF. This chain connects TRBV6-2 or TRBV6-3 to TRBJ2-5; D gene ambiguous. The V gene lost 2 bases and the J gene lost 4 bases, with 5 bases spanning the gap. The CDR3 loop spans 12 amino acids. The germline gives CDR1 MNHEY, CDR2 SVGEGT.

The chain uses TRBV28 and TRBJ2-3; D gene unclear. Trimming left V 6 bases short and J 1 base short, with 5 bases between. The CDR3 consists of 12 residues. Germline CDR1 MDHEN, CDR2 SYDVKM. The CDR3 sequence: CASRPRTDTQYF. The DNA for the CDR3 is TGTGCCAGCAGACCACGCACAGATACGCAGTATTTT.

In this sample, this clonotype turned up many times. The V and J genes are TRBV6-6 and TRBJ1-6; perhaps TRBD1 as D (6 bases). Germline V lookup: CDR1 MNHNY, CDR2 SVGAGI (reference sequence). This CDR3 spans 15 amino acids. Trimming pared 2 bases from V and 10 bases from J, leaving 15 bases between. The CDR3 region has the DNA TGTGCCAGCAGTTACCCGGGAGGGGGAGGCTCACCCCTCCACTTT. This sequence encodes CASSYPGGGGSPLHF.

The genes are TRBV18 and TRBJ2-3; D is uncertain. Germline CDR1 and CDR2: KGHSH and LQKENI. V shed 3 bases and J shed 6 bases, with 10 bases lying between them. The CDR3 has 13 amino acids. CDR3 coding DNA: TGTGCCAGCTCACCCCCAGCTCCCGATACGCAGTATTTT. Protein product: CASSPPAPDTQYF.

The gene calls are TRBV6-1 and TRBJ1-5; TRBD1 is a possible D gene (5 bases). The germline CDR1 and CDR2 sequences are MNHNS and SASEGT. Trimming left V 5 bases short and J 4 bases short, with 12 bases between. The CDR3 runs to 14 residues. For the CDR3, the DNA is TGTGCCAGCAGTCCCGGGACGGTAAATCAGCCCCAGCATTTT. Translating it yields CASSPGTVNQPQHF.

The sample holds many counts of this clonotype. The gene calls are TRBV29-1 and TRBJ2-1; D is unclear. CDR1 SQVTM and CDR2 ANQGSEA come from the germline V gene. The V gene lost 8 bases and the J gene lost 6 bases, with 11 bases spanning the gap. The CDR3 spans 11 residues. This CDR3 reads CSTGRRNEQFF. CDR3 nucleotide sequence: TGCAGCACCGGGCGCCGCAATGAGCAGTTCTTC.

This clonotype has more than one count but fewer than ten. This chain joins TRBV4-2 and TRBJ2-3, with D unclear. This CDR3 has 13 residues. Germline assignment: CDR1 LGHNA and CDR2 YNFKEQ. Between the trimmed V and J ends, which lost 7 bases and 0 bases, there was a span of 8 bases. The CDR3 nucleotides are TGTGCCAGCAACTTAGGGAGCACAGATACGCAGTATTTT. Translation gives CASNLGSTDTQYF.

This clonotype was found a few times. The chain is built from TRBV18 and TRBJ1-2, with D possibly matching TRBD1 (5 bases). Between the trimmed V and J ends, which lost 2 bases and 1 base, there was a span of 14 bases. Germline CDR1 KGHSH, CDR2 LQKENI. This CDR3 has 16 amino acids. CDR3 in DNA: TGTGCCAGCTCACCAGCCAGGGCAGGCGGTAACTATGGCTACACCTTC. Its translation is CASSPARAGGNYGYTF.

This CDR3 reads CASSTGVTYEQYF. The CDR3 coding sequence is TGTGCCAGCAGTACAGGGGTCACCTACGAGCAGTACTTC. This rearrangement joins TRBV27 to TRBJ2-7; TRBD1 aligns across 7 bases. V was pared by 5 bases and J by 2 bases, with 3 bases of the junction left unmatched. In germline, CDR1 is MNHEY, CDR2 SMNVEV (reference sequence). The CDR3 runs to 13 residues.

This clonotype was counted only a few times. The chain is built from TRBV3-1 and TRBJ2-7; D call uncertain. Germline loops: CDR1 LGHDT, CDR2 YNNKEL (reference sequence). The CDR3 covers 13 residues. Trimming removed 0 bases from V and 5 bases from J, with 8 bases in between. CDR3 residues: CASSQDLRNEQYF. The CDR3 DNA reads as TGTGCCAGCAGCCAAGACTTAAGGAACGAGCAGTACTTC.

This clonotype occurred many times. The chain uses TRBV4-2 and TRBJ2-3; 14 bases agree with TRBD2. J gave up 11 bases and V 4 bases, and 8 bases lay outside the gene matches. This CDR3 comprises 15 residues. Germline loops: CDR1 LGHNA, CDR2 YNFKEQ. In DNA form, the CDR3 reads TGTGCCAGCAGCCGCTCCGGGACTAGCGGGAGCAGGCAGTATTTT. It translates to CASSRSGTSGSRQYF.

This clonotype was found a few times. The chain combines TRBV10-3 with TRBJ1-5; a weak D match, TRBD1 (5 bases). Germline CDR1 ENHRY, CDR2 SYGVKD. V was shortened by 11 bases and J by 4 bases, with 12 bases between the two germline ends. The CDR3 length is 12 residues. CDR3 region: CASGAPNQPQHF. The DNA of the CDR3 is TGTGCCTCCGGGGCGCCGAATCAGCCCCAGCATTTT.

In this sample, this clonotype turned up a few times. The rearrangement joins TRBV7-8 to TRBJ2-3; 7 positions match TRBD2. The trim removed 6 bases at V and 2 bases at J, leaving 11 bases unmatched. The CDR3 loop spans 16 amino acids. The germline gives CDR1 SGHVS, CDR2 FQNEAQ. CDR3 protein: CASRKLAAGLTDTQYF. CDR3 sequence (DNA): TGTGCCAGCAGAAAACTGGCAGCGGGGCTCACAGATACGCAGTATTTT.

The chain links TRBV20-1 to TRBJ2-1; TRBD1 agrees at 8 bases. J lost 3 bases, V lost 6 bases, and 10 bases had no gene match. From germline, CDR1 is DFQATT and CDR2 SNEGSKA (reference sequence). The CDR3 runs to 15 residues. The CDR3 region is CSARGQTGDYNEQFF. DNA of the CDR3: TGCAGTGCAAGGGGTCAGACAGGGGACTACAATGAGCAGTTCTTC.

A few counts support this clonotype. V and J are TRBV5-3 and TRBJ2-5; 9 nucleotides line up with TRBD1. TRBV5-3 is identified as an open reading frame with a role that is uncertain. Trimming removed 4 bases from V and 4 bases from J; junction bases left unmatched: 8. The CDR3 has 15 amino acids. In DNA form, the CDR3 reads TGTGCCAGAAGCCTTATTCCGGACAGGGGAGAGACCCAGTACTTC. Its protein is CARSLIPDRGETQYF.

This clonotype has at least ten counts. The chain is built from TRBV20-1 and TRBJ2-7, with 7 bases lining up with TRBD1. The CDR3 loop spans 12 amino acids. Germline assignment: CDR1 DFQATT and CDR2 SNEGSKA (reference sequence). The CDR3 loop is CSLPTGTYEQYF. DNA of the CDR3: TGCAGCCTCCCGACAGGGACGTACGAGCAGTACTTC.

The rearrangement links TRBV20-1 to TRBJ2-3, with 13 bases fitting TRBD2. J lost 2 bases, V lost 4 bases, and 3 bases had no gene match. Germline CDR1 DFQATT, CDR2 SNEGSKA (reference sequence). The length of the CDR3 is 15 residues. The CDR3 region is CSAKGLAGITDTQYF. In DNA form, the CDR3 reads TGCAGTGCTAAGGGACTAGCGGGGATCACAGATACGCAGTATTTT.